This TCR beta chain comes out of a study of cytomegalovirus exposure and HLA in healthy donors (dated by TCRdb to between 2016 and 2019). About the full investigation: An earlier analysis of approximately 550 of the donors reported 250 to 300 Gb of sequence data and some 120 million unique TCR beta sequences from 150 million to 200 million T cells. An early release covering roughly 640 HLA-typed donors comprised about 320 gigabases of sequencing data and 85 million or so unique TCR sequences. Among the roughly 410 genotyped donors, 75% to 90% belonged to the genetic ancestry cluster associated with self-reported Caucasian donors. The study aimed to test whether signatures of past pathogen exposure could be identified by cataloging public T cell receptors. Using immunosequencing, the study profiled T cell repertoires from 500 to 800 subjects and related those repertoires to cytomegalovirus serostatus. In addition to the first cohort of 666 subjects, a separate validation cohort of approximately 130 different subjects was used. To predict cytomegalovirus infection status, the study combined high-throughput TCR immunosequencing, statistical association of individual TCRs with disease status, and machine learning. To study patterns of TCR occurrence, a later analysis re-analyzed previously published TCR beta repertoires from 666 donors and added high-resolution HLA genotyping. Rather than using new phenotypic data, the later analysis identified candidate immune exposures from TCR beta sequences and from how often those sequences occurred across donors. An earlier analysis of 450 to 750 of the donors used high-throughput TCR beta sequencing to judge whether each TCR beta V gene segment behaved as functional or pseudogenic. Donor age, sex, ethnicity and CMV serostatus were collected together with the repertoire data. Genome-wide SNP genotypes for about 55% of the roughly 670 donors were used in a later genetic analysis, which treated that subset as a discovery cohort. All discovery cohort repertoires had been generated using a single sequencing platform. Class I and class II HLA loci were covered by the typing at four-digit resolution. Typing coverage varied by locus: roughly 620-640 donors for A, B, C, DRB1 and DQB1; more than 500 for DQA1; some 610 for DPA1; approximately 470 for DPB1. Because of strong linkage in the cohort, a few DR-DQ haplotypes were treated as single units for association and clustering. Among around 400 genotyped donors of the cohort, an average of approximately 200,000 unique TCR beta nucleotide sequences was sequenced per donor, of which 15% to 20% were non-productive. Broader findings and caveats from the paper: The study listed 150 to 200 TCR beta chains as associated with cytomegalovirus. An association between a missense DCLRE1C variant and V-gene and J-gene trimming of TCR beta chains was found in a later genetic analysis and replicated in an independent cohort. According to a later analysis, most CMV-associated TCR beta chains appeared to be HLA-restricted, and the HLA associations seemed to be driven largely by CMV exposure. Some IMGT-functional V segments, including TRBV6-2 and TRBV6-3, could not be told apart with the 87-base-pair reads, so those segments were excluded. Correlated functional status among segregating V segments might reflect linkage disequilibrium, but an unknown experimental factor could not be ruled out. HLA typing was unavailable for some donors at each locus, so association tests used only the typed subset. At a false discovery rate of 0.05, a later analysis linked some 18,000 TCR beta sequences to specific HLA alleles. Most TCR sequences were seen in very few donors, while some public TCRs were found in many individuals. Immune exposure information for the cohort was limited to CMV serostatus. In vitro tests confirmed that three of the cytomegalovirus-associated TCR beta chains recognize cytomegalovirus antigens. A later analysis found that HLA-associated TCR beta chains were more clonally expanded and had lower generation probabilities than equally common non-associated chains. In an earlier analysis of approximately 590 of the donors, most TCR beta V segments appeared in productive rearrangements about 87% or about 30% of the time, broadly matching IMGT annotations. A further reported finding was that TCR beta sequences accurately predicted the HLA-A and HLA-B alleles for most subjects in the first cohort. Only TCR beta chains were sequenced in this cohort, and the absence of alpha or paired-chain data limited detectable features. According to a later analysis, parvovirus B19, influenza, CMV and Epstein-Barr virus appeared linked to several top co-occurrence clusters. Roughly 15 rarely observed V segments, including chromosome 9 orphons, were excluded from the earlier analysis of some 590 of the donors because counts were too low. Presence/absence analyses assumed roughly uniform sequencing depth across donors, an assumption that may not hold. A later genetic analysis reported fewer N-insertions in productive TCRs among donors in an Asian-associated ancestry cluster than the approximately 700-donor mean. Cytomegalovirus status was reported to be diagnosed by the classifier with high specificity and sensitivity in both the original and validation cohorts. When HLA alleles, especially DR and DQ, strongly co-occurred, attributing TCR associations to individual alleles was difficult. In a later analysis, the rate of TCR association differed among HLA loci, with DRB1 alleles having the most associated TCRs and HLA-C alleles having the fewest. The sequencing pipeline was judged likely to have produced a cluster of highly shared sequence variants as a technical artifact. The authors suggested that the approach could potentially be extended to other disease states and immunological phenotypes.

This clone showed up just once. The antigen it recognizes is unknown. No base qualities exist here, and no much larger clone lies one base off it. In total, approximately 610 healthy bone marrow donors made up the cohort. Cohort members were all nominally healthy when sampled, although unrecorded immune exposures were likely present. The donor was CMV seropositive and belonged to the group of more than 250 seropositive cohort members. A peripheral blood sample was collected from each donor, and TCR beta sequencing was performed on peripheral blood mononuclear cells. Genomic DNA was extracted from the blood cell samples with the Qiagen DNeasy Blood Extraction Kit. Libraries were built with the immunoSEQ multiplex PCR assay. A mixture of 60 forward primers for TCR Vbeta segments and 13 reverse primers for TCR Jbeta segments was used in the multiplex PCR. The CDR3 region of rearranged TCR beta genes was amplified from genomic DNA by a multiplex PCR assay. The amplified TCR beta libraries were sequenced on the Illumina HiSeq System as 87-base-pair reads. The authors processed their data as follows. A later analysis counted approximately 76 million unique TCR beta chains across the 690 or so repertoires, and roughly 10 million of these chains were shared by at least two donors. A nearest-neighbor algorithm error-corrected the raw reads and collapsed the reads into unique sequences, merging closely related sequences to remove PCR and sequencing errors. CDR3 sequences were aligned to IMGT reference sequences to assign V, D and J gene segments. For a sequence to be retained, a match of at least six nucleotides to both a V gene segment and a J gene segment was required. A rearrangement counted as productive if the CDR3 had no stop codons and remained in frame with V and J, and every other rearrangement counted as non-productive. CDR3 was defined by IMGT convention, running from the second conserved V-encoded cysteine to the conserved J-encoded phenylalanine. In an earlier analysis of approximately 590 of the donors, sequences lacking an unambiguous match to a single V gene segment were excluded. In an earlier analysis of several hundred of the donors, V segments were called functional above 56.7% productive rearrangements and were called segregating when the between-donor standard deviation exceeded 5%. A statistical classification framework was built for diagnosing cytomegalovirus status from the catalog of TCR beta chain sequences. V and J gene assignment, in a later analysis, came from comparing TCR nucleotide sequences with IMGT/GENE-DB human TR gene sequences. A later analysis assigned CDR3 sequences and most-parsimonious VDJ recombination scenarios with the TCRdist pipeline. In a later analysis, each TCR beta chain was defined by its CDR3 amino acid sequence together with its V-gene family, and reads without a unique V-gene family were excluded. To address suspected cross-contamination and a sequencing artifact, a later analysis removed a few hundred highly shared, low-generation-probability nucleotide sequences. In a later analysis, a clonal expansion index for each public chain was calculated from normalized within-repertoire ranks of inferred template counts. A later analysis computed generation probabilities with a VDJ recombination model fitted to out-of-frame rearrangements, and checked the results against IGoR. In a later analysis, TCR-TCR, TCR-HLA and TCR-CMV co-occurrence was scored with hypergeometric tests, and a repertoire-size bias correction was applied to TCR pairs. To estimate false discovery rates, a later analysis permuted the HLA or CMV assignments 20 times. In a later analysis, co-occurring TCRs were grouped using DBSCAN, and TCRdist sequence similarity was added for clustering within HLA-allele-positive subsets. For co-occurrence clustering, repertoires with fewer than 30,000 or more than 120,000 public chains were excluded, along with four to six repertoires with anomalous nucleotide sharing. What TCRdb holds here is the immuneACCESS table cut down to in-frame rearrangements. Part of the clones is not present; checked against another copy, under half of the missing clones reflect an unresolved V gene, and the others are unexplained. That table supplies the V and J calls and clone size; D and trimming were determined from the DNA. The sample includes about 110,000 clones, with approximately 74% observed a single time. In total, the top ten clones hold around 13% of the sample.

The CDR3 numbers 18 residues from cysteine through phenylalanine. Kept here is only the CDR3 DNA, which spans 54 bases and is read in frame from base 1. For this chain, trimming is 3 bases at the V end and 0 bases at the J end, and the number of junction bases without a gene match is 10. The germline V gene sets CDR1 to SGHRS and CDR2 to YFSETQ. Sequencing was done on a sample of PBMCs. This TCR derives from a woman between 40 and 50 years old in good health and CMV-seropositive. The sequence is built from TRBV5-1 and TRBJ2-1; TRBD1 lines up with 9 middle nucleotides. DNA sequence: TGCGCCAGCAGCTCCCTTACAGGGGGCCTTGGCTCCTACAATGAGCAGTTCTTC. Protein translation: CASSSLTGGLGSYNEQFF.